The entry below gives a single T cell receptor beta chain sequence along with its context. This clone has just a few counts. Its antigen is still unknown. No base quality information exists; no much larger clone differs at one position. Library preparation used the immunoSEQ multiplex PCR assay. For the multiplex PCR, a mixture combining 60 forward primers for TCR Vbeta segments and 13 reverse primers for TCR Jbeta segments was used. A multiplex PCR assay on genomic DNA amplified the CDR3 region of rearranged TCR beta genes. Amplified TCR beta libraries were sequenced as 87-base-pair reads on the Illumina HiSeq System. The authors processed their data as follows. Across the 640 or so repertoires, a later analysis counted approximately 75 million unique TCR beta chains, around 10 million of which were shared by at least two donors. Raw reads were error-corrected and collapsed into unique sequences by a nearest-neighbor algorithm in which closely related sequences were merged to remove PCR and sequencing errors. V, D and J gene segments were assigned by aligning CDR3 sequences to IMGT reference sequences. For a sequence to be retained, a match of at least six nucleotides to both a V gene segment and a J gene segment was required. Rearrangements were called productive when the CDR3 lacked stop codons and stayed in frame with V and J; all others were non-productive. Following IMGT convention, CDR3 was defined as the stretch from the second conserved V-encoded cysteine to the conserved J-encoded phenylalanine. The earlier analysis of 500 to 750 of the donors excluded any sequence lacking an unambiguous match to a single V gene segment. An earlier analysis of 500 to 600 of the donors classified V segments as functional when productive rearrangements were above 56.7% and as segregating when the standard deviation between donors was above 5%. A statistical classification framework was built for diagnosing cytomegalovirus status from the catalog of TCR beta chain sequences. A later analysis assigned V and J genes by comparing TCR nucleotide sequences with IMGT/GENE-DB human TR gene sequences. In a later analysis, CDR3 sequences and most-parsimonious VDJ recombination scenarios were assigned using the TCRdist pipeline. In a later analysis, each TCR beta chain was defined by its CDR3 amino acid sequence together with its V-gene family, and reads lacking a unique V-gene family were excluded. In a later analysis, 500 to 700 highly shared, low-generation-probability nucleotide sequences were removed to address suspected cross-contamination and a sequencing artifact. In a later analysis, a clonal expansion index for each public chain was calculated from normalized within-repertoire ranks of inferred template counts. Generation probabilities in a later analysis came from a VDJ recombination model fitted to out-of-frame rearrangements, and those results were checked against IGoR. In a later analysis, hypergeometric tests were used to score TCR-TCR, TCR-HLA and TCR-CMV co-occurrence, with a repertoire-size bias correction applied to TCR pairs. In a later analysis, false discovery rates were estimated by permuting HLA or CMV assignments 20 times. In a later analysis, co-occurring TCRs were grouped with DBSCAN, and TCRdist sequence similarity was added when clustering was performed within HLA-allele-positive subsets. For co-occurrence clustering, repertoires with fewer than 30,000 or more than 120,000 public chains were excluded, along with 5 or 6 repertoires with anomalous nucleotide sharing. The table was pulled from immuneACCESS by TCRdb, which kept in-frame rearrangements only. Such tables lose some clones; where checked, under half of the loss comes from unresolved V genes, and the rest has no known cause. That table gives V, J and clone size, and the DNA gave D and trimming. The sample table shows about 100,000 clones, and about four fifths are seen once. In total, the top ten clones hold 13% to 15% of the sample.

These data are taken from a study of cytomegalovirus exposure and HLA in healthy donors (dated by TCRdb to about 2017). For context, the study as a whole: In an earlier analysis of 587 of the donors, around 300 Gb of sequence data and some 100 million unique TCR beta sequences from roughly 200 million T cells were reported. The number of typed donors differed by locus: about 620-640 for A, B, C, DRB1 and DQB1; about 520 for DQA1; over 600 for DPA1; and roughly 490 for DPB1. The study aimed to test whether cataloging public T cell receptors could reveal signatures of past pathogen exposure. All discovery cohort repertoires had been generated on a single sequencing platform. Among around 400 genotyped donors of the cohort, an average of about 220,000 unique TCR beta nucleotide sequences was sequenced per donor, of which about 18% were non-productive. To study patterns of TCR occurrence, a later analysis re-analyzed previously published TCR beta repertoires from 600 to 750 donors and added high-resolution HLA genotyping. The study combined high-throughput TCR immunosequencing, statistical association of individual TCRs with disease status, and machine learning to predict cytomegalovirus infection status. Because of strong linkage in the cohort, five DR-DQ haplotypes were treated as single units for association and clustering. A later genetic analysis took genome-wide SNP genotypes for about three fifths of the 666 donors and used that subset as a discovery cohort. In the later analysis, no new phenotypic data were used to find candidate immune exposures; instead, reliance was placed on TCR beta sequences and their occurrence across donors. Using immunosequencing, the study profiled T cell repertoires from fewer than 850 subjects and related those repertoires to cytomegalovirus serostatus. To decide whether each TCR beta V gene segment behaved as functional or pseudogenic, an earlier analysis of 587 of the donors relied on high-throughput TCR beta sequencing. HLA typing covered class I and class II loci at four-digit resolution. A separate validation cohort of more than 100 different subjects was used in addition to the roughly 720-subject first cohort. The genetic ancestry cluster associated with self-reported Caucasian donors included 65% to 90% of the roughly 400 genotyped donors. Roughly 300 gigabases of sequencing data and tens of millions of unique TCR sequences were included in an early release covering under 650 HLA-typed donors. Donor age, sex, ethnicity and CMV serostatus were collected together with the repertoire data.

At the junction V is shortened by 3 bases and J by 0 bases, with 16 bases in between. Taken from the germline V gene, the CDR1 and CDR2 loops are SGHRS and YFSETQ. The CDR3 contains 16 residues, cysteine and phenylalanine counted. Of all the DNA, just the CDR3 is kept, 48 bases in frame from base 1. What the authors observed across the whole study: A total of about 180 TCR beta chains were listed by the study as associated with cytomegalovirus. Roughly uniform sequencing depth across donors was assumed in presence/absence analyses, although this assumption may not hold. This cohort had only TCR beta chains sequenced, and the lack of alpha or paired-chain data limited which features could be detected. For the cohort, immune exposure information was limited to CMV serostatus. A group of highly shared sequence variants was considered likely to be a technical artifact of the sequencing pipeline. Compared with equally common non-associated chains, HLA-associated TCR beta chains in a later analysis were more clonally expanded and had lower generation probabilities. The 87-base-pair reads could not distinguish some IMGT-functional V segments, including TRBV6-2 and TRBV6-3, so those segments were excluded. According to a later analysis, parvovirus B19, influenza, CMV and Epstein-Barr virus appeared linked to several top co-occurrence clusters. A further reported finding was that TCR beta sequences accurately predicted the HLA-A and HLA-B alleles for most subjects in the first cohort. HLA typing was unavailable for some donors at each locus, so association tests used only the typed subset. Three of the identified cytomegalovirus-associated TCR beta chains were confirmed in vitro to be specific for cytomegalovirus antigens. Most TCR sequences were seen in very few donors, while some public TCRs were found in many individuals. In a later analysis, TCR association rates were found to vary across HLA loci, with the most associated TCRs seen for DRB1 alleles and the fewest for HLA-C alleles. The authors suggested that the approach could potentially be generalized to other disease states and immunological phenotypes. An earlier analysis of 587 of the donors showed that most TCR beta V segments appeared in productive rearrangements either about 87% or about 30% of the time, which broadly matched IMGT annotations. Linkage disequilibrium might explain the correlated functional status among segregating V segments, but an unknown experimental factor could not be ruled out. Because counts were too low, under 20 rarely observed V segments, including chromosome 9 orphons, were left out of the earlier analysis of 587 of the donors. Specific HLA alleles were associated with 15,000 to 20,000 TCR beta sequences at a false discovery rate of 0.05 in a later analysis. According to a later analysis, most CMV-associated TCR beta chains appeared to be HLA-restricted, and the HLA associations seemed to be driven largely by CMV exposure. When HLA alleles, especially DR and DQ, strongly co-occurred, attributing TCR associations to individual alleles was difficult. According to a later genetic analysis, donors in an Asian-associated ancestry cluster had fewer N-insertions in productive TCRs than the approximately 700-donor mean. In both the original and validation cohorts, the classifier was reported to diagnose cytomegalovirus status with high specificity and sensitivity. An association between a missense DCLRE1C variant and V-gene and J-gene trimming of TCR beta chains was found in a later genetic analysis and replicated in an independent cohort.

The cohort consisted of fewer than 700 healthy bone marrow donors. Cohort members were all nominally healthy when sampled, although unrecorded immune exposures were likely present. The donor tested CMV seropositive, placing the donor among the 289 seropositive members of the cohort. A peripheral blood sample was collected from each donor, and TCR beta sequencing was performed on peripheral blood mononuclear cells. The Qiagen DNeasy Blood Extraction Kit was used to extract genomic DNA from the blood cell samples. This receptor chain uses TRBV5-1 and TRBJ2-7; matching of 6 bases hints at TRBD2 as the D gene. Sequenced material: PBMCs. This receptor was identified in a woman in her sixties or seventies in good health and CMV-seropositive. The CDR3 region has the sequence CASSWPLAENSYEQYF. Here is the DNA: TGCGCCAGCAGCTGGCCGTTAGCGGAAAACTCCTACGAGCAGTACTTC.